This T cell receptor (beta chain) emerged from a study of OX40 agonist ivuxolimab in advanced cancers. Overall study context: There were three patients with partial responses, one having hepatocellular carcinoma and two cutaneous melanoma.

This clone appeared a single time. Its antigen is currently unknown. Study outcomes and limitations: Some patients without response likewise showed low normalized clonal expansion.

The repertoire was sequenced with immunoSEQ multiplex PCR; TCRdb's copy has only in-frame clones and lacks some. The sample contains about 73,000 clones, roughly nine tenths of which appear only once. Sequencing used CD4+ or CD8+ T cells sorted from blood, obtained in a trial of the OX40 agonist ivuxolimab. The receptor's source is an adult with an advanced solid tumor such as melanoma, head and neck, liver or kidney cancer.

This CDR3 is CASSVWDRESTDTQYF. The CDR3, as DNA: TGTGCCAGCAGTGTATGGGACAGAGAAAGCACAGATACGCAGTATTTT. The genes are TRBV6-6 and TRBJ2-3, with 7 bases fitting TRBD1. The CDR3 is made up of 16 amino acids. V lost 5 bases to trimming and J lost 0 bases; unmatched junction nucleotides: 8. Germline values: CDR1 MNHNY, CDR2 SVGAGI (reference sequence).